This T cell receptor beta chain stems from a study of T cells in narcolepsy listed by TCRdb under 2018. General notes on the study: The study enrolled patients with narcolepsy type 1 or type 2 (NT1, NT2) together with healthy control donors. To look for autoreactive T cells in narcolepsy patients that target self-antigens of hypocretin neurons (hypocretin, TRIB2), the study used TCR Vbeta sequencing to follow clonotypes in blood and CSF. Study-wide conclusions, independent of this receptor: Plots comparing CSF and blood CD4+ T cell clonotypes from the same patient highlighted HCRT-specific and TRIB2-specific autoreactive clonotypes. Autoreactive clonotypes were reported to be detected serially in the blood of the same patients and of different patients, but not in the blood of healthy controls. Patients and controls had similar numbers of sequenced blood memory CD4+ clonotypes, with averages of around 41,000 in patients and 33,354 in controls. No sequences matching autoreactive T cell clones were present in some of the blood memory CD4+ repertoires from patients and controls.

Germline trimming amounts to 3 bases on V and 4 bases on J, with 10 as the count of junction bases outside the gene matches. CDR1 and CDR2, per the germline V gene, are ENHRY and SYGVKD. Counted from cysteine to phenylalanine, this CDR3 has 17 amino acids. Only the CDR3 region is kept as DNA, spanning 51 bases read in frame from base 1. Note on this clone: This receptor's antigen is unknown. Base qualities are missing; no much larger clone stands one base away.

To prepare the library, the immunoSEQ multiplex PCR assay was applied. TCRdb retrieved this table from immuneACCESS and kept in-frame rearrangements only. Not all clones are present; in checked studies, unresolved V genes account for under half, and no reason is known for the remainder. In this sample the table shows approximately 22,000 clones, less than 70% of which occur a single time. The top ten clones comprise 10% to 15% of the sample. For TCR Vbeta sequencing, memory CD4+ T cells were sorted ex vivo from the peripheral blood of both healthy controls and narcolepsy patients. The TCR sequence derives from a human donor in good health. Here the chain combines TRBV10-3 and TRBJ2-1; 9 middle bases align to TRBD2. Sequences were obtained from memory (CD45RA-) CD4+ T cells from blood. The cell subset or site label, read with the paper, signifies: memory T cells sorted ex vivo from peripheral blood. The base sequence is TGTGCCATCAGTGACCAACCCCCTAGCGGGGAATACAATGAGCAGTTCTTC. Its amino acids are CAISDQPPSGEYNEQFF.